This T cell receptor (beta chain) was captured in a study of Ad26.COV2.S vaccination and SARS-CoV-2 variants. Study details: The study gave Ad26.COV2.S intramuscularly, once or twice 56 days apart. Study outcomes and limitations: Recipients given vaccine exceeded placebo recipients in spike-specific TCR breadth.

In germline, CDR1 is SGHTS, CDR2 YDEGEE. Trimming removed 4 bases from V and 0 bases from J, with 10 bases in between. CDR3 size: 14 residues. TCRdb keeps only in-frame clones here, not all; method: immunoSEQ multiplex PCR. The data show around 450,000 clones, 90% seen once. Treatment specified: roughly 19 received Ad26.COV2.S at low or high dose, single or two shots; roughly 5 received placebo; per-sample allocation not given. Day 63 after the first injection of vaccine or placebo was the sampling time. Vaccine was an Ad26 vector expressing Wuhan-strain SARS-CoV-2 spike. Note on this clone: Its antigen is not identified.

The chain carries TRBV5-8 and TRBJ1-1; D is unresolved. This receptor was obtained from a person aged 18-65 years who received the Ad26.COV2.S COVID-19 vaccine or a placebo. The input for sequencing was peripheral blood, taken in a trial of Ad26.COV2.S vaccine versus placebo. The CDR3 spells CASSRFLVNTEAFF. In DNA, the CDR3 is TGTGCCAGCAGCCGTTTTTTGGTGAACACTGAAGCTTTCTTT.